What follows are 6 T cell receptor beta chains derived from one specimen sequenced in a study of control samples from healthy donors and cancer patients. Only in-frame clones appear in the TCRdb table, and some are missing; sequencing was by immunoSEQ multiplex PCR. The profile shows about 12,000 clones, 85% to 95% of them singletons. The sequencing sample was made of PBMCs. The receptor set was obtained from an elderly man with lung cancer.

The chain uses TRBV5-1 and TRBJ2-1; TRBD1 agrees at 12 bases. The CDR3 sequence is 14 residues long. Germline CDR1 SGHRS, CDR2 YFSETQ. The ends lost 2 bases at V and 8 bases at J; junction bases unmatched: 2. The CDR3 is CASSLGTGGDEQFF. CDR3 bases: TGCGCCAGCAGCTTAGGGACAGGGGGCGATGAGCAGTTCTTC. Full variable domain (missing parts from reference TRBV5-1 and TRBJ2-1): KAGVTQTPRYLIKTRGQQVTLSCSPISGHRSVSWYQQTPGQGLQFLFEYFSETQRNKGNFPGRFSGRQFSNSRSEMNVSTLELGDSALYLCASSLGTGGDEQFFGPGTRLTVL.

The rearrangement links TRBV29-1 to TRBJ2-5; no reliable D call. CDR3 size: 15 residues. Germline values: CDR1 SQVTM, CDR2 ANQGSEA. V was trimmed by 4 bases and J by 5 bases, leaving 20 bases between them. CDR3 in DNA: TGCAGCGTTGGGGTCAGTGGGTCATTGTGGGAGACCCAGTACTTC. It yields the protein CSVGVSGSLWETQYF.

This sequence joins TRBV6-2 or TRBV6-3 and TRBJ1-1; no firm D call. Germline assignment: CDR1 MNHEY and CDR2 SVGEGT. V was pared by 5 bases and J by 1 base, with 5 bases between. This CDR3 has 12 amino acids. CDR3 in amino acids: CASSRTNTEAFF. Here the CDR3 DNA reads TGTGCCAGCAGTCGGACGAACACTGAAGCTTTCTTT.

The chain links TRBV19 to TRBJ1-2; 8 bases match TRBD1. V trimming: 7 bases; J trimming: 11 bases; junction bases outside the gene matches: 9. The V gene's germline CDR1 is LNHDA and CDR2 SQIVND (reference sequence). There are 12 residues in the CDR3. The CDR3 DNA reads as TGTGCCAGTACCTCCGGGACAGGAGGATACACCTTC. As protein: CASTSGTGGYTF.

The V gene is TRBV5-6, the J gene TRBJ2-1; D is undetermined. The germline CDR1 and CDR2 sequences are SGHDT and YYEEEE. The CDR3 is 12 residues long. Deletions cut 1 base from V and 9 bases from J, with 8 bases between. CDR3 sequence (DNA): TGTGCCAGCAGCTTGAGTCCTCGTGAGCAGTTCTTC. Translating gives CASSLSPREQFF.

CDR3 nucleotides: TGTGCCAGCAGTACGGGACCAGGGGGCGAGGGCTACGAGCAGTACGTC. Amino acid sequence: CASSTGPGGEGYEQYV. This chain links TRBV6-6 with TRBJ2-7; TRBD1 aligns across 8 bases. The V gene end was trimmed by 5 bases and the J gene end by 3 bases; junction bases not matched to a gene: 12. Germline CDR1 reads MNHNY; CDR2 reads SVGAGI (reference sequence). This CDR3 comprises 16 residues.